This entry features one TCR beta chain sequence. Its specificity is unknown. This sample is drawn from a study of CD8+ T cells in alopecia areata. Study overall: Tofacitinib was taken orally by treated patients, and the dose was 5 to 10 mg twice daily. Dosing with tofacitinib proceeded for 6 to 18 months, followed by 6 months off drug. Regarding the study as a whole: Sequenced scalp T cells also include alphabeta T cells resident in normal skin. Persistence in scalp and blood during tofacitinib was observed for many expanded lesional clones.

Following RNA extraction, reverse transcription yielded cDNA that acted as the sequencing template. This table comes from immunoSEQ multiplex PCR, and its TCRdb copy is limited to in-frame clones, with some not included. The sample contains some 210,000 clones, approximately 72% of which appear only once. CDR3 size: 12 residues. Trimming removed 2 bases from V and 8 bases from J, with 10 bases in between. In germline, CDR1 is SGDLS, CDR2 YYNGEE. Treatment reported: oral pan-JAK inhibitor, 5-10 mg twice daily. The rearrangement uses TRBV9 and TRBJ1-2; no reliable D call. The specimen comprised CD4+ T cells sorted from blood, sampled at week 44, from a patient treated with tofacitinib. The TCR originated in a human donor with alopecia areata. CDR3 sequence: CASSVNAGGYTF. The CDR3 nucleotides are TGTGCCAGCAGCGTGAACGCGGGAGGCTACACCTTC.